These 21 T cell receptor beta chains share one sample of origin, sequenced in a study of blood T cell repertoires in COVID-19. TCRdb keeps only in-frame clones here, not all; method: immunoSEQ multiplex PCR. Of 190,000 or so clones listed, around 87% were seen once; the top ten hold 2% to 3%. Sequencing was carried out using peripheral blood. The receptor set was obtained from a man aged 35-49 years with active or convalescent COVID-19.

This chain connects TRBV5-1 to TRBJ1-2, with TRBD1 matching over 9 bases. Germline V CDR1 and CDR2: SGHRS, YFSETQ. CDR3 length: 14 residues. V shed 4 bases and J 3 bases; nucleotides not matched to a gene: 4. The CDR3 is CASSGGQGDYGYTF. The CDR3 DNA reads TGCGCCAGCAGCGGGGGACAGGGAGACTATGGCTACACCTTC.

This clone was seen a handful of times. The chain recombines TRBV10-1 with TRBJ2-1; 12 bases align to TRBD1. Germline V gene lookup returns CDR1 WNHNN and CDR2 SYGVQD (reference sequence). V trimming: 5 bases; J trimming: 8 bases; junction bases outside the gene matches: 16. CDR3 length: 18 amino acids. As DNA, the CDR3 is TGCGCCAGCAGTCCCTCAAAGGGACAGGGGGCCAGCCCCGATGAGCAGTTCTTC. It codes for CASSPSKGQGASPDEQFF.

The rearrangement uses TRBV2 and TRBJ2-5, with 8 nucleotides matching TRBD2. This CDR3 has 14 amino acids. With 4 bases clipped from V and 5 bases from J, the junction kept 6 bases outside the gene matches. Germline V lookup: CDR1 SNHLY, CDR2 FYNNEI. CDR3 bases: TGTGCCAGCAGTGGGCGGGGGGCAGGGGAGACCCAGTACTTC. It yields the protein CASSGRGAGETQYF.

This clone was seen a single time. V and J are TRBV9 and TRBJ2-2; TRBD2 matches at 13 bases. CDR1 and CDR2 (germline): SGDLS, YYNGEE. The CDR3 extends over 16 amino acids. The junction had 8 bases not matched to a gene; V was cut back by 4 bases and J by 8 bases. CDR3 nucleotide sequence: TGTGCCAGCAGCCCTTCCACTAGCGGGGGGGCTGGGGAGCTGTTTTTT. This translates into CASSPSTSGGAGELFF.

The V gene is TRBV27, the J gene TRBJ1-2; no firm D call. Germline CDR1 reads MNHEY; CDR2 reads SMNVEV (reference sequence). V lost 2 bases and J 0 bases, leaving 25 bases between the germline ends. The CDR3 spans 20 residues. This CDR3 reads CASSLIIPQGGRPTNYGYTF. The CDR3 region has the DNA TGTGCCAGCAGTTTAATTATACCCCAAGGTGGCAGGCCCACTAACTATGGCTACACCTTC.

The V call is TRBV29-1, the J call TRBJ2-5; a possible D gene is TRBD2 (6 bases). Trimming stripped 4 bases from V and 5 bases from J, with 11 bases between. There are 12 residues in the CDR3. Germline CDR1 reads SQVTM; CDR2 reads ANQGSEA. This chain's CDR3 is CSVVGEVETQYF. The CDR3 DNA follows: TGCAGCGTTGTTGGGGAGGTGGAGACCCAGTACTTC.

The DNA of the CDR3 is TGTGCCAGCAGCTTAGCTATCAGGGCCACTCAAGAGACCCAGTACTTC. Protein: CASSLAIRATQETQYF. The chain employs TRBV11-2 and TRBJ2-5; tentative D call: TRBD1 (5 bases). The CDR3 covers 16 residues. Trimming removed 1 base at V and 2 bases at J, with 14 bases between. Looked up from germline, CDR1 is SGHAT and CDR2 is FQNNGV.

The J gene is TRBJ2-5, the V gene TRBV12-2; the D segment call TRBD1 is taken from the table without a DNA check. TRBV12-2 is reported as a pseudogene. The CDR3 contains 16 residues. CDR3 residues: CASRLRSGGIQETQYF. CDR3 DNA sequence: TGTGCAAGTCGCCTCAGGTCAGGGGGTATCCAAGAGACCCAGTACTTC.

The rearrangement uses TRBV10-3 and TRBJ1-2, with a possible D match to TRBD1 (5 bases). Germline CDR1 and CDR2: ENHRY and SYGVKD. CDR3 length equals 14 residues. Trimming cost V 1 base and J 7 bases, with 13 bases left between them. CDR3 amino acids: CAISEFQGLGGYTF. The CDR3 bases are TGTGCCATCAGTGAGTTTCAGGGTTTAGGTGGCTACACCTTC.

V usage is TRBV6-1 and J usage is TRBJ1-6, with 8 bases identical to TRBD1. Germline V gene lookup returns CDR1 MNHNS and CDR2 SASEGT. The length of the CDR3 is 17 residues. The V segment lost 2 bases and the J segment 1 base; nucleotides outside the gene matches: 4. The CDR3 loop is CASSEYGTGSYNSPLHF. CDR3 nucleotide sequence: TGTGCCAGCAGTGAATACGGGACAGGATCCTATAATTCACCCCTCCACTTT.

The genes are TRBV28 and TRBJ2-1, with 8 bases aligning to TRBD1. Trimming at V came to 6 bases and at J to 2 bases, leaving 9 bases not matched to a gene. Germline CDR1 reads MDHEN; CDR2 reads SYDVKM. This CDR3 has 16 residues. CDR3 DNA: TGTGCCAGCAGCCCGACAGGGGTTGAAGCCTACAATGAGCAGTTCTTC. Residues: CASSPTGVEAYNEQFF.

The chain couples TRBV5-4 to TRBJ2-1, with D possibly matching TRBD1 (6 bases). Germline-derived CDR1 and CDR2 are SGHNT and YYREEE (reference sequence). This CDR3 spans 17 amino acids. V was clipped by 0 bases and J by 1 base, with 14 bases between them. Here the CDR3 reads CASSLAAGDLSYNEQFF. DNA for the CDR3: TGTGCCAGCAGCTTGGCGGCAGGGGATCTGTCCTACAATGAGCAGTTCTTC.

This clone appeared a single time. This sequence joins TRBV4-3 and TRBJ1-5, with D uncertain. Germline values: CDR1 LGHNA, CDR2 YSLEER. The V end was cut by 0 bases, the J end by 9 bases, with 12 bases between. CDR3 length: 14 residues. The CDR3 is CASSQDRGGRPQHF. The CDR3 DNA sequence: TGCGCCAGCAGCCAAGATCGGGGTGGGAGGCCCCAGCATTTT.

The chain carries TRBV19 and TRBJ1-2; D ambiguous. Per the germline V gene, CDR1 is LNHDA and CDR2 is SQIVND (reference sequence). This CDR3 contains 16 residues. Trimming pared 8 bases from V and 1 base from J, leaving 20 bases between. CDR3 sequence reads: CASGGVGGWVNYGYTF. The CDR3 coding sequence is TGTGCCAGTGGCGGTGTCGGAGGGTGGGTTAACTATGGCTACACCTTC.

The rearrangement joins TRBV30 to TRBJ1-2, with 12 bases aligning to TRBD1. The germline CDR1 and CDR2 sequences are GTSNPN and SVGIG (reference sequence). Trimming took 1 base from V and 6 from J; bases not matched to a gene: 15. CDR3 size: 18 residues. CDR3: CAWSEAGTGGGLVHGYTF. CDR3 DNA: TGTGCCTGGAGTGAAGCGGGGACAGGGGGCGGACTTGTCCATGGCTACACCTTC.

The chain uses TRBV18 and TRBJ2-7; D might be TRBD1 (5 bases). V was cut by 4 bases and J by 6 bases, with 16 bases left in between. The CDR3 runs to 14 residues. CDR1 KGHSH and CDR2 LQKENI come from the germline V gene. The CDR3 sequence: CASSLQELMSEQYF. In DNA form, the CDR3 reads TGTGCCAGCTCACTACAGGAACTGATGAGCGAGCAGTACTTC.

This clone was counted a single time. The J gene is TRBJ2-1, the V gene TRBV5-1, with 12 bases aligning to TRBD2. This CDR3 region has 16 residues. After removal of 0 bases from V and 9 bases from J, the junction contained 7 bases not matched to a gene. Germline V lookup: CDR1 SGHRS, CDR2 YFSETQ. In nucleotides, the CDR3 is TGCGCCAGCAGCTTGGGAGTCCGACTAGCGGGGGTTGAGCAGTTCTTC. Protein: CASSLGVRLAGVEQFF.

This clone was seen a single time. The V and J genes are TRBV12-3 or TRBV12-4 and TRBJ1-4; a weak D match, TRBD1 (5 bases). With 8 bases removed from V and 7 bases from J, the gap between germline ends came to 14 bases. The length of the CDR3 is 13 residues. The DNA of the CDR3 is TGTGCCAGCGCTTGGGGCTTGGGTGAAAAACTGTTTTTT. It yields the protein CASAWGLGEKLFF.

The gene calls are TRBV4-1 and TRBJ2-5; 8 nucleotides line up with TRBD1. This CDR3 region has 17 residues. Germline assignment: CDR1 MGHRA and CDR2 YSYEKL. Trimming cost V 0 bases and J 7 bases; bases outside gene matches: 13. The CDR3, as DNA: TGCGCCAGCAGCCAAGACGGGACAGGCCCGAAGGCGGGGACCCAGTACTTC. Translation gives CASSQDGTGPKAGTQYF.

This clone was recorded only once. CDR3 protein: CASSISGRGGYTF. The CDR3 DNA reads as TGTGCCAGTAGTATTTCGGGGAGGGGAGGCTACACCTTC. The chain has TRBV19 and TRBJ1-2, with a tentative D call TRBD1 (5 bases). The CDR3 consists of 13 residues. Trimming removed 3 bases at V and 8 bases at J, with 13 bases between. Germline V CDR1 and CDR2: LNHDA, SQIVND (reference sequence).

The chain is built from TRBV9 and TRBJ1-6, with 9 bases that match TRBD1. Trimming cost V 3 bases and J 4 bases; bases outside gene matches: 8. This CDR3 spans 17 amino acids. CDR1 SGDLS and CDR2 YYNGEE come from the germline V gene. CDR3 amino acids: CASSDGPGTGYNSPLHF. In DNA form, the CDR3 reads TGTGCCAGCAGCGATGGCCCCGGGACAGGGTATAATTCACCCCTCCACTTT.